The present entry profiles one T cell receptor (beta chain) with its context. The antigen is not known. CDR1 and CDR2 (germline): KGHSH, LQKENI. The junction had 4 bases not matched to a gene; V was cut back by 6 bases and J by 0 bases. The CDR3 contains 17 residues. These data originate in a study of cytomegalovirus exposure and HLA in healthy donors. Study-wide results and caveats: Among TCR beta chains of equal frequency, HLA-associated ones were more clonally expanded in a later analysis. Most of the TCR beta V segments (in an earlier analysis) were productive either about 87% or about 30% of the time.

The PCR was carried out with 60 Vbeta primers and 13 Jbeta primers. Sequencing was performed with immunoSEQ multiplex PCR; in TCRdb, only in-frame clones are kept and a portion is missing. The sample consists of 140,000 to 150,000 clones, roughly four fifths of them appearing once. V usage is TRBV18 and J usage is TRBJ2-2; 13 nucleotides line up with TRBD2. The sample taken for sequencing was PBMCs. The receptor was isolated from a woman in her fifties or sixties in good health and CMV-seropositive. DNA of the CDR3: TGTGCCAGCTCCCTTGGACTAGCGGGAGCGAACACCGGGGAGCTGTTTTTT. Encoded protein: CASSLGLAGANTGELFF.